The source of this T cell receptor (beta chain) is a study of shared clonotypes between healthy human individuals. The CDR3 is 14 amino acids. Trimming took off 10 bases at V and 6 bases at J, with 18 bases between the two ends. CDR1 and CDR2 (germline): SEHNR, FQNEAQ (reference sequence). The naive CD8 population came from CD45RO-negative cells selected for CCR7, without terminally differentiated effector memory CD45RA+ cells. Produced via immunoSEQ multiplex PCR; TCRdb's table is partial and in-frame only. The data hold roughly 2,000,000 clones, with less than 95% observed a single time. This TCR was recovered from a man younger than 35 in good health. The chain has TRBV7-9 and TRBJ2-2; the D gene could be TRBD1 or TRBD2 (5 bases each). The specimen was naive CD8+ T cells sorted from blood. In DNA, the CDR3 is TGTGCCACTCAGGGAGCAGCCGGCTCCGGGGAGCTGTTTTTT. This codes for CATQGAAGSGELFF.